A selection of T cell receptor beta chains follows, all from one sample in a study of T-cell memory formation after mild COVID-19. TCRdb independently ran MiXCR on the 5' RACE reads; one entry per CDR3 protein. The repertoire holds about 350,000 distinct CDR3 sequences, with 13% to 15% as singletons. The sample comprised PBMCs or a T cell subset sorted from them (not recorded which). These receptors all come from a man younger than 35 who had mild COVID-19 (a few samples of this study predate the infection). Cell type and time point are not known. Both conserved end residues are part of each CDR3. Fields, in order: clone size, J gene, D gene, V gene, CDR3 DNA, CDR3 protein. D genes are given only for firm matches. Clone sizes are given selectively: once, few, many, or a class where the clone is expanded.

>.|TRBJ1-4|.|TRBV19
TGTGCCAGTATCACAGAAAAACTGTTTTTT
CASITEKLFF
>.|TRBJ2-2|.|TRBV4-3
TGCGCCAGCAGCCAATCCCGGGCCAGCTTGGCCGGGGAGCTGTTTTTT
CASSQSRASLAGELFF
>few|TRBJ1-2|.|TRBV7-9
TGTGCCAGCAGCGTCGGGACCCCTGATCACTATGGCTACACCTTC
CASSVGTPDHYGYTF
>.|TRBJ2-1|TRBD2|TRBV5-4
TGTGCCAGCAGCTTGAGGGCGGGGGGGTCCAATGAGCAGTTCTTC
CASSLRAGGSNEQFF
>.|TRBJ2-2|.|TRBV4-1
TGCGCCAGCAGCCAGTCAGCAGACACCGGGGAGCTGTTTTTT
CASSQSADTGELFF
>few|TRBJ2-2|.|TRBV5-1
TGCGCCAGCAGCTCGGGTCGGGGACAGCCCCCCGGGGGCACCGGGGAGCTGTTTTTT
CASSSGRGQPPGGTGELFF
>.|TRBJ2-5|.|TRBV5-4
TGTGCCAGCAGCTGGGAACAAGAGACCCAGTACTTC
CASSWEQETQYF
>.|TRBJ2-3|TRBD2|TRBV12-3/TRBV12-4
TGTGCCAGCAGTTTACGACTAGCGACCGCCCGGGATACGCAGTATTTT
CASSLRLATARDTQYF
>few|TRBJ1-1|.|TRBV12-3/TRBV12-4
TGTGCCAGCAGTTTGGTACCCCCTGGTGATGCTTTCTTT
CASSLVPPGDAFF
>few|TRBJ2-7|.|TRBV4-1
TGCGCCAGCAGCCAAGTTAACAGGGGGGGCTACGAGCAGTACTTC
CASSQVNRGGYEQYF
>many|TRBJ2-5|TRBD2|TRBV5-1
TGCGCCAGCAGCTTTGGAGGCAGCGGGGGAGAAGAGACCCAGTACTTC
CASSFGGSGGEETQYF
>few|TRBJ2-1|.|TRBV6-5
TGTGCCAGCAGTTATGCAGGAAACAATGAGCAGTTCTTC
CASSYAGNNEQFF
>.|TRBJ2-7|.|TRBV2
TGTGCCAGTCCTAGATTTGGACCGTCCTACGAGCAGTACTTC
CASPRFGPSYEQYF
>.|TRBJ2-3|TRBD2|TRBV20-1
TGCAGTGCTAGTCCCTCTAGCGGGGGGGAGGGGGGCACAGATACGCAGTATTTT
CSASPSSGGEGGTDTQYF
>.|TRBJ2-3|TRBD2|TRBV20-1
TGCAGTGCCCCACCCCGCGGGCTAGCGGGGACAGATACGCAGTATTTT
CSAPPRGLAGTDTQYF
>.|TRBJ2-3|.|TRBV5-1
TGCGCCAGCAGCGGCGGCATTGGACGACACACAGATACGCAGTATTTT
CASSGGIGRHTDTQYF
>.|TRBJ1-2|.|TRBV23-1
TGCGCCAGCACTTCCCCAGAAAACTATGGCTACACCTTC
CASTSPENYGYTF
>.|TRBJ1-5|TRBD1|TRBV20-1
TGCAGTGCAACAGGGGATCAGCCCCAGCATTTT
CSATGDQPQHF
>few|TRBJ2-7|.|TRBV7-8
TGTGCCAGCAGCTTAGGGGGAGGACCGGGGTCCTACGAGCAGTACTTC
CASSLGGGPGSYEQYF
>.|TRBJ1-5|.|TRBV20-1
TGCAGTGGTCAGGGCTCCAATCAGCCCCAGCATTTT
CSGQGSNQPQHF
>few|TRBJ1-3|.|TRBV28
TGTGCCAGCAACAGCCCTTACTCTGGAAACACCATATATTTT
CASNSPYSGNTIYF
>few|TRBJ2-3|TRBD2|TRBV7-2
TGTGCCAGCAGCTCGTCTAGCGGGGCTGCCGGAGATACGCAGTATTTT
CASSSSSGAAGDTQYF
>.|TRBJ2-7|.|TRBV5-1
TGCGCCAGCAGTCCGGGACGCGGGGCCCTCTACGAGCAGTACTTC
CASSPGRGALYEQYF
>few|TRBJ2-5|TRBD2|TRBV10-3
TGTGCCATCAGTGACACAGCGGGGGGGCAGACCCAGTACTTC
CAISDTAGGQTQYF
>few|TRBJ2-1|.|TRBV18
TGTGCCAGCTCACCGATACCAGCAGGGGAGCAGTTCTTC
CASSPIPAGEQFF
>few|TRBJ2-1|TRBD2|TRBV29-1
TGCAGCGTTGATGGGGGACTAGAAGGGGCTCCGTTCTTC
CSVDGGLEGAPFF
>few|TRBJ1-5|.|TRBV20-1
TGCACTGCGTTACAGGGAAATCAGCCCCAGCATTTT
CTALQGNQPQHF
>.|TRBJ2-5|.|TRBV5-1
TGCGCCAGCAGCTTGTGGTCTACAGTCCAAGAGACCCAGTACTTC
CASSLWSTVQETQYF
>few|TRBJ2-1|.|TRBV7-2
TGTGCCAGCAGCCCCGAAATAGTTGTTCGTGAGCAGTTCTTC
CASSPEIVVREQFF
>.|TRBJ2-5|TRBD2|TRBV20-1
TGCAGGGCATCAATCATCCGGGACTACAGAGAGATCCAGTACTTC
CRASIIRDYREIQYF
>.|TRBJ1-1|.|TRBV20-1
TGCAGTGCTAGAAAGAGGGGGGAGAACACTGAAGCTTTCTTT
CSARKRGENTEAFF
>.|TRBJ1-2|TRBD1|TRBV5-5
TGTGCCAGCAGCGGTCCCGAAAGACAGGGTCCTAGCTATGGCTACACCTTC
CASSGPERQGPSYGYTF
>few|TRBJ2-2|.|TRBV12-3/TRBV12-4
TGTGCCAGCAGTTTTTGGGGCTCCGGCGGGGAGCTGTTTTTT
CASSFWGSGGELFF